Shown below are 3 T cell receptor beta chains from a single sample sequenced in a study of cytomegalovirus exposure and HLA in healthy donors. PCR involved 60 Vbeta and 13 Jbeta primers. The protocol was immunoSEQ multiplex PCR, while the TCRdb copy is restricted to in-frame clones and leaves out a portion. The sample gives around 50,000 clones, around 50% of which show up once; approximately 12% is in the top ten. The specimen sequenced was PBMCs. The receptor source for this set is a human donor in good health.

V is TRBV4-3 and J is TRBJ2-5; 10 nucleotides line up with TRBD1. CDR1 and CDR2 from the germline V gene are LGHNA and YSLEER. This CDR3 has 15 residues. V trimming: 1 base; J trimming: 5 bases; junction bases outside the gene matches: 4. The CDR3 sequence: CASSQVTGGGETQYF. CDR3 DNA: TGCGCCAGCAGCCAAGTGACAGGGGGCGGGGAGACCCAGTACTTC.

The rearrangement links TRBV6-5 to TRBJ2-4; D is ambiguous. The germline CDR1 and CDR2 sequences are MNHEY and SVGAGI. The CDR3 sequence is 15 residues long. Between the trimmed V and J ends, which lost 5 bases and 1 base, there was a span of 12 bases. The CDR3 spells CASSAADGAKNIQYF. For the CDR3, the DNA is TGTGCCAGCAGTGCGGCGGATGGGGCCAAAAACATTCAGTACTTC.

The V call is TRBV14, the J call TRBJ1-1, with D maybe TRBD1 (6 bases). Germline values: CDR1 SGHDN, CDR2 FVKESK. CDR3 length equals 13 residues. The V end lost 4 bases, the J end lost 1 base, and 7 bases lay between the germline ends. The CDR3 loop is CASSLGQNTEAFF. As DNA, the CDR3 is TGTGCCAGCAGCCTGGGACAGAACACTGAAGCTTTCTTT. The whole variable domain, filled in from reference TRBV14 and TRBJ1-1, reads EAGVTQFPSHSVIEKGQTVTLRCDPISGHDNLYWYRRVMGKEIKFLLHFVKESKQDESGMPNNRFLAERTGGTYSTLKVQPAELEDSGVYFCASSLGQNTEAFFGQGTRLTVV.